This entry lists 28 T cell receptor beta chains sequenced from one sample in a study of cytomegalovirus exposure and HLA in healthy donors. In the PCR, 60 Vbeta and 13 Jbeta primers were used. Produced via immunoSEQ multiplex PCR; TCRdb's table is partial and in-frame only. There are about 140,000 clones in the sample; approximately 77% occur only once, and 4.9% lies in the top ten. The specimen was PBMCs. All receptors come from a woman aged 45-60 years in good health and CMV-seronegative.

This chain connects TRBV19 to TRBJ2-5; 12 positions agree with TRBD2. The V gene end was trimmed by 8 bases and the J gene end by 2 bases; junction bases not matched to a gene: 9. CDR1 is LNHDA and CDR2 is SQIVND in the germline V gene (reference sequence). The CDR3 runs to 16 residues. CDR3 sequence (DNA): TGTGCCAGTGGTAGAAGGACTAGCGGGGTGCAAGAGACCCAGTACTTC. Protein product: CASGRRTSGVQETQYF.

This chain connects TRBV6-5 to TRBJ1-4; no clear D gene. The CDR3 covers 15 residues. Trimming took off 0 bases at V and 2 bases at J, with 7 bases between the two ends. Germline values: CDR1 MNHEY, CDR2 SVGAGI. The CDR3 here is CASSYSRMTNEKLFF. CDR3 DNA sequence: TGTGCCAGCAGTTACTCGAGGATGACTAATGAAAAACTGTTTTTT.

The chain has TRBV7-8 and TRBJ2-3; 15 bases agree with TRBD2. The CDR3 has 15 amino acids. Germline CDR1 SGHVS, CDR2 FQNEAQ. Trimming at V came to 4 bases and at J to 5 bases, leaving 1 base not matched to a gene. CDR3 nucleotides: TGTGCCAGCAGCTCGGGACTAGCGGGGGGAGATACGCAGTATTTT. Protein sequence: CASSSGLAGGDTQYF.

This clone was seen a single time. The chain employs TRBV2 and TRBJ1-5; 10 bases fit TRBD1. CDR1 and CDR2 from the germline V gene are SNHLY and FYNNEI. The CDR3 contains 15 residues. V shed 7 bases, J shed 5 bases, and the junction held 8 bases outside the gene matches. Here the CDR3 DNA reads TGTGCCAGCACCTATGCTGGACAGGGGGATCAGCCCCAGCATTTT. Its translation: CASTYAGQGDQPQHF.

The chain has TRBV5-8 and TRBJ1-2; D might be TRBD1 (6 bases). The ends were cut back, 2 bases at V and 2 bases at J, with 7 bases in the middle. This CDR3 is 13 amino acids long. Germline V lookup: CDR1 SGHTS, CDR2 YDEGEE. This CDR3 reads CASSFDRNYGYTF. In nucleotides, the CDR3 is TGTGCCAGCAGCTTTGACAGGAACTATGGCTACACCTTC.

This clone showed up just a few times. The gene calls are TRBV5-1 and TRBJ2-1; 8 nucleotides agree with TRBD1. This CDR3 contains 15 residues. Germline-derived CDR1 and CDR2 are SGHRS and YFSETQ. The V segment lost 4 bases and the J segment 7 bases; nucleotides outside the gene matches: 10. In DNA, the CDR3 is TGCGCCAGCAGCCTGGTAACAGGGGGAGAGAATGAGCAGTTCTTC. Translating it yields CASSLVTGGENEQFF.

V usage is TRBV28 and J usage is TRBJ1-1; 9 bases agree with TRBD1. The CDR3 is 14 amino acids. The germline CDR1 and CDR2 sequences are MDHEN and SYDVKM. V trimming: 6 bases; J trimming: 2 bases; junction bases outside the gene matches: 4. This chain's CDR3 is CASRGDRVNTEAFF. CDR3 nucleotide sequence: TGTGCCAGCAGAGGGGACAGGGTCAACACTGAAGCTTTCTTT.

The chain employs TRBV10-3 and TRBJ1-2, with TRBD1 as a possible D gene (5 bases). Germline CDR1 is ENHRY and CDR2 is SYGVKD. The ends were cut back, 2 bases at V and 8 bases at J, with 12 bases in the middle. The CDR3 is 13 residues long. The CDR3 sequence is CAISELGAQGYTF. DNA of the CDR3: TGTGCCATCAGTGAGCTAGGGGCCCAGGGCTACACCTTC.

The chain employs TRBV28 and TRBJ2-4, with D possibly matching TRBD2 (6 bases). The CDR3 consists of 14 residues. Trimming cost V 5 bases and J 6 bases, with 14 bases left between them. The germline gives CDR1 MDHEN, CDR2 SYDVKM. The CDR3, as DNA: TGTGCCAGCAGTGCCGGGGGATGGGTAAACATTCAGTACTTC. It translates to CASSAGGWVNIQYF.

The chain recombines TRBV28 with TRBJ2-2; 7 bases align to TRBD1. This CDR3 has 15 residues. CDR1 MDHEN and CDR2 SYDVKM come from the germline V gene. Trimming cost V 3 bases and J 5 bases; bases outside gene matches: 6. The CDR3, as DNA: TGTGCCAGCAGTTTCGTGCGCAGGGGGACCGGGGAGCTGTTTTTT. The encoded protein is CASSFVRRGTGELFF. Based on the CDR3 plus reference TRBV28 and TRBJ2-2, the full variable domain is DVKVTQSSRYLVKRTGEKVFLECVQDMDHENMFWYRQDPGLGLRLIYFSYDVKMKEKGDIPEGYSVSREKKERFSLILESASTNQTSMYLCASSFVRRGTGELFFGEGSRLTVL.

The CDR3 reads CASSPGRGNQPQHF. The CDR3 DNA sequence: TGCGCCAGCAGCCCCGGGCGGGGCAATCAGCCCCAGCATTTT. J is TRBJ1-5 and V is TRBV4-1; D ambiguous. There are 14 residues in the CDR3. Germline CDR1 is MGHRA and CDR2 is YSYEKL. V lost 4 bases and J 2 bases, leaving 9 bases between the germline ends.

This chain links TRBV9 with TRBJ1-3, with 7 bases aligning to TRBD1. Germline V gene sequence: CDR1 SGDLS, CDR2 YYNGEE. The junction had 16 bases not matched to a gene; V was cut back by 1 base and J by 0 bases. There are 20 residues in the CDR3. The CDR3 sequence: CASSVQDGTDYPYSGNTIYF. In DNA form, the CDR3 reads TGTGCCAGCAGCGTACAGGATGGGACAGACTATCCCTACTCTGGAAACACCATATATTTT.

This chain links TRBV11-3 with TRBJ1-6, with D perhaps matching TRBD1 (5 bases). Germline V gives CDR1 SGHNT, CDR2 YENEEA. CDR3 size: 13 residues. Trimming stripped 4 bases from V and 9 bases from J, with 10 bases between. This CDR3 is CASSSSRVSPLHF. DNA of the CDR3: TGTGCCAGCAGCTCTTCCAGGGTTTCACCCCTCCACTTT.

The gene calls are TRBV7-9 and TRBJ2-2; D might be TRBD2 (6 bases). V lost 0 bases, J lost 4 bases, and 15 bases lay in between. There are 17 residues in the CDR3. CDR1 is SEHNR and CDR2 is FQNEAQ in the germline V gene (reference sequence). Written as DNA, the CDR3 is TGTGCCAGCAGCTTAGCACCGGGACTGGGCACCACCGGGGAGCTGTTTTTT. It encodes CASSLAPGLGTTGELFF.

The rearrangement uses TRBV28 and TRBJ2-7, with D perhaps matching TRBD2 (5 bases). Germline CDR1 MDHEN, CDR2 SYDVKM. Trimming took 3 bases from V and 6 from J, leaving 15 bases between them. The CDR3 covers 14 residues. Here the CDR3 DNA reads TGTGCCAGCAGTTTGCGGGTTGGGCTCTGCGAGCAGTACTTC. Encoded protein: CASSLRVGLCEQYF.

The rearrangement uses TRBV6-1 and TRBJ1-5, with D possibly matching TRBD1 (6 bases). The CDR3 covers 13 residues. CDR1 MNHNS and CDR2 SASEGT come from the germline V gene. The V and J ends lost 7 bases and 2 bases respectively, with 9 bases between them. CDR3 sequence reads: CASTRQGNQPQHF. DNA for the CDR3: TGTGCCAGCACCCGACAGGGCAATCAGCCCCAGCATTTT.

The chain has TRBV7-8 and TRBJ2-5; tentative D call: TRBD1 (6 bases). The J call may be mistaken, given a closer DNA end match to TRBJ2-7. The CDR3 extends over 14 amino acids. The germline V gene encodes CDR1 SGHVS and CDR2 FQNEAQ. CDR3 region: CASSSGTRPYEQYF. CDR3 in DNA: TGTGCCAGCAGCTCTGGGACACGGCCCTACGAGCAGTACTTC.

The V and J genes are TRBV6-5 and TRBJ2-7; D is perhaps TRBD1 (6 bases). V lost 7 bases and J 3 bases, leaving 7 bases between the germline ends. Germline CDR1 MNHEY, CDR2 SVGAGI. This CDR3 contains 11 residues. The DNA for the CDR3 is TGTGCCAGCACCAGGGGCTACGAGCAGTACTTC. Its translation: CASTRGYEQYF.

The V gene is TRBV25-1, the J gene TRBJ1-4, with TRBD1 as a possible D gene (6 bases). Germline loops: CDR1 MGHDK, CDR2 SYGVNS. Between the trimmed V and J ends, which lost 3 bases and 7 bases, there was a span of 9 bases. The CDR3 is 13 residues long. The CDR3 reads CASSDRGGEKLFF. CDR3 sequence (DNA): TGTGCCAGCAGTGACAGGGGCGGTGAAAAACTGTTTTTT.

The V call is TRBV10-1, the J call TRBJ1-1; 7 positions agree with TRBD1. The germline V gene has CDR1 WNHNN and CDR2 SYGVQD (reference sequence). This CDR3 is built from 17 residues. Unmatched junction bases numbered 9, after V lost 0 bases and J lost 2 bases. In nucleotides, the CDR3 is TGCGCCAGCAGTGAGTCGAGACAGGGACACTTCAACACTGAAGCTTTCTTT. This encodes CASSESRQGHFNTEAFF.

The rearrangement joins TRBV4-1 to TRBJ2-1; tentatively, D is TRBD2 (6 bases). V lost 4 bases and J lost 6, with 13 bases in between. Germline V CDR1 and CDR2: MGHRA, YSYEKL. The CDR3 runs 14 residues. The CDR3 loop is CASSPTGLSNEQFF. CDR3 bases: TGCGCCAGCAGCCCAACCGGACTAAGCAATGAGCAGTTCTTC.

The gene calls are TRBV7-2 and TRBJ2-5, with D tentatively TRBD2 (7 bases). Germline loops: CDR1 SGHTA, CDR2 FQGNSA. The CDR3 totals 15 residues. V lost 5 bases and J 2 bases, leaving 15 bases between the germline ends. As DNA, the CDR3 is TGTGCCAGCAGCGAAGGGGGGGGCCTACAAGAGACCCAGTACTTC. This gives the protein CASSEGGGLQETQYF.

V is TRBV30 and J is TRBJ2-7, with 8 nucleotides matching TRBD1. CDR1 and CDR2 from the germline V gene are GTSNPN and SVGIG (reference sequence). CDR3 length: 12 amino acids. The trim removed 3 bases at V and 2 bases at J, leaving 0 bases unmatched. The CDR3 is CAWRQGAYEQYF. CDR3 in DNA: TGTGCCTGGAGACAGGGGGCCTACGAGCAGTACTTC.

The J gene is TRBJ1-5, the V gene TRBV2; D might be TRBD1 (6 bases). V lost 4 bases to trimming and J lost 4 bases, with 8 bases between them. This CDR3 is 13 amino acids long. Looked up from germline, CDR1 is SNHLY and CDR2 is FYNNEI. The CDR3 DNA follows: TGTGCCAGCAGTGCCGGACAGAATCAGCCCCAGCATTTT. Its protein product is CASSAGQNQPQHF.

The chain joins TRBV20-1 to TRBJ1-2, with D possibly being TRBD1 (6 bases). Germline V lookup: CDR1 DFQATT, CDR2 SNEGSKA (reference sequence). The CDR3 consists of 11 residues. CDR3: CNLQGHYGYTF. The CDR3 nucleotides read TGCAACTTACAGGGTCACTATGGCTACACCTTC.

DNA for the CDR3: TGCGCCAGCAGCCCCTCTGTCCCACCGGAGAGCAATGAGCAGTTCTTC. Its protein product is CASSPSVPPESNEQFF. The chain combines TRBV5-1 with TRBJ2-1; D is undetermined. The CDR3 is 16 residues long. Germline V gene sequence: CDR1 SGHRS, CDR2 YFSETQ. The ends were cut back, 4 bases at V and 6 bases at J, with 20 bases in the middle.

This chain uses TRBV6-5 with TRBJ2-1; TRBD2 matches 7 bases. Trimming at V came to 8 bases and at J to 0 bases, leaving 7 bases not matched to a gene. Looked up from germline, CDR1 is MNHEY and CDR2 is SVGAGI. This CDR3 has 15 residues. The CDR3 is CASCIREGSYNEQFF. The CDR3 nucleotides are TGTGCCAGCTGCATCAGGGAGGGCTCCTACAATGAGCAGTTCTTC.

This rearrangement joins TRBV5-1 to TRBJ2-7, with D perhaps matching TRBD1 (6 bases). CDR1 is SGHRS and CDR2 is YFSETQ in the germline V gene. The CDR3 runs to 14 residues. V lost 4 bases to trimming and J lost 1 base, with 12 bases between them. The CDR3 DNA reads TGCGCCAGCAGCCCGACAGGAACTTCCTACGAGCAGTACTTC. Translation: CASSPTGTSYEQYF. The whole variable domain, filled in from reference TRBV5-1 and TRBJ2-7, reads KAGVTQTPRYLIKTRGQQVTLSCSPISGHRSVSWYQQTPGQGLQFLFEYFSETQRNKGNFPGRFSGRQFSNSRSEMNVSTLELGDSALYLCASSPTGTSYEQYFGPGTRLTVT.